These T cell receptor beta chains were read from a single sample in a study of lymphopenia after photon versus proton radiotherapy. Data came from immunoSEQ multiplex PCR; TCRdb stores just in-frame clones and leaves some out. Of 65,000 to 85,000 clones listed, about 90% are singletons. This specimen consisted of peripheral blood, obtained from a patient treated with photon-based radiotherapy. Source of these receptors: a woman aged 40-49 years with cholangiocarcinoma. Both conserved end residues are part of each CDR3. D genes are given only for firm matches. Clone size is shown for a subset of rows, as once, few, many or a class of expanded clone.

size	V	D	J	DNA	CDR3
NA	TRBV27	NA	TRBJ1-1	TGTGCCAGCAGTTCACAGGGTCAGGGAATCCTTCTGTCTGAAGCTTTCTTT	CASSSQGQGILLSEAFF
NA	TRBV2	NA	TRBJ2-2	TGTGCCAGCAGTGAAGTAGTGGGCACCGGGGAGCTGTTTTTT	CASSEVVGTGELFF
NA	TRBV25-1	TRBD2	TRBJ2-2	TGTGCCAGCAGTGAAAATAGCGGGATAAACACCGGGGAGCTGTTTTTT	CASSENSGINTGELFF
NA	TRBV5-1	NA	TRBJ2-1	TGCGCCAGCAGCCGGGACTCGGGCTCCTACAATGAGCAGTTCTTC	CASSRDSGSYNEQFF
NA	TRBV7-2	TRBD1	TRBJ1-6	TGTGCCAGCAGCTTAGAGGGGACAGCAAATTCACCCCTCCACTTT	CASSLEGTANSPLHF
NA	TRBV6-1	TRBD1	TRBJ1-2	TGTGCCAGCAGTGGGGGGGGACAGCCGTATGGCTACACCTTC	CASSGGGQPYGYTF
NA	TRBV7-8	TRBD1	TRBJ1-3	TGTGCCAGCAGCCCCGCTGTTCCACAGGGGAACTCTGGAAACACCATATATTTT	CASSPAVPQGNSGNTIYF
NA	TRBV27	NA	TRBJ1-6	TGTGCCAGCAGTAAACCGGGCCCCTATTCACCCCTCCACTTT	CASSKPGPYSPLHF
NA	TRBV14	NA	TRBJ1-4	TGTGCCAGCAGCCAAGATCGGAAAGGGAATTTGGAAAAACTGTTTTTT	CASSQDRKGNLEKLFF
NA	TRBV6-5	NA	TRBJ1-1	TGTGCCAGCAGTTCGTCGGGTAGGGAAGCTTTCTTT	CASSSSGREAFF
NA	TRBV10-2	TRBD1	TRBJ1-5	TGCGCCAGCAGCTGGACAGGGGGACAAGATCAGCCCCAGCATTTT	CASSWTGGQDQPQHF
NA	TRBV21-1	NA	TRBJ1-1	TGTGCCAGCAGCAAAGAGACGAACACTGAAGCTTTCTTT	CASSKETNTEAFF
few	TRBV29-1	NA	TRBJ1-3	TGCAGCGTGACTACCGGGACCCAGGGGGGAAACACCATATATTTT	CSVTTGTQGGNTIYF
NA	TRBV19	TRBD2	TRBJ2-7	TGTGCCAGTAGTCCGGCCGGGACTAGCGGGACCTACGAGCAGTACTTC	CASSPAGTSGTYEQYF
NA	TRBV27	NA	TRBJ1-1	TGTGCCAGCAGTTTAAGGGGGGCCCCTGAAGCTTTCTTT	CASSLRGAPEAFF
NA	TRBV11-2	NA	TRBJ2-2	TGTGCCAGCAGCTTAGAACTCAGGACCGGGGAGCTGTTTTTT	CASSLELRTGELFF
NA	TRBV5-6	NA	TRBJ1-4	TGTGCCAGCAGCTCCGAGGGGTTTAATGAAAAACTGTTTTTT	CASSSEGFNEKLFF
NA	TRBV5-1	TRBD2	TRBJ2-3	TGCGCCAGCAGTTCCGGGACTAGCGTTCCGTCGGGGGTACAGTATTTT	CASSSGTSVPSGVQYF
NA	TRBV5-1	NA	TRBJ1-3	TGCGCCAGCAGCTTGGCCGGAGGGGATGGAAACACCATATATTTT	CASSLAGGDGNTIYF
NA	TRBV19	NA	TRBJ1-3	TGTGCCAGTACTAACTCTGGAAACACCATATATTTT	CASTNSGNTIYF
NA	TRBV9	NA	TRBJ2-7	TGTGCCAGCAGCGCTAGGGACACCAACTACGAGCAGTACTTC	CASSARDTNYEQYF
NA	TRBV19	NA	TRBJ2-7	TGTGCCAGTAGCGGAAGGGTGGGAGAGCAGTACTTC	CASSGRVGEQYF
once	TRBV5-4	NA	TRBJ1-1	TGTGCCAGCAGCTTGGAAGTGACCGGCCCTACGCCCTTT	CASSLEVTGPTPF
NA	TRBV15	TRBD1	TRBJ2-3	TGTGCCACCAGCAGGCTGGGACAGCGCCAATGGGGATTGACAGATACGCAGTATTTT	CATSRLGQRQWGLTDTQYF
NA	TRBV7-9	NA	TRBJ1-5	TGTGCCAGCAGCCTCCGGGCCGGAGAAGGCAATCAGCCCCAGCATTTT	CASSLRAGEGNQPQHF
NA	TRBV25-1	NA	TRBJ1-4	TGTGCCAGCAGTCTTCAGGGGAGAGGTGAAAAACTGTTTTTT	CASSLQGRGEKLFF
NA	TRBV19	NA	TRBJ2-3	TGTGCCAGTAGTATCGGGAGAGATACGCAGTATTTT	CASSIGRDTQYF
NA	TRBV19	TRBD1	TRBJ1-5	TGTGCCAGCGGGTGGGGGGACAGTCAGCCCCAGCATTTT	CASGWGDSQPQHF
NA	TRBV2	TRBD1	TRBJ1-1	TGTGCCAGCAGTGAAGTGACAGGGAGCACTGAAGCTTTCTTT	CASSEVTGSTEAFF
few	TRBV27	TRBD1	TRBJ2-7	TGTGCCAGCAGTCCGGGACAGTCCTACGAGCAGTACTTC	CASSPGQSYEQYF
NA	TRBV7-7	NA	TRBJ2-5	TGTGCTAGCAGCTTAGCGGGACAGGCGGCGACCCAGTACTTC	CASSLAGQAATQYF
NA	TRBV9	TRBD2	TRBJ2-1	TGTGCCAGCAGCGTGGCGGGAGTGGGTTACAATGAGCAGTTCTTC	CASSVAGVGYNEQFF
NA	TRBV5-4	TRBD1	TRBJ1-2	TGTGCCAGCAGCAGACAGGGGACCCTTTCACCTGGCTACACCTTC	CASSRQGTLSPGYTF
NA	TRBV5-1	TRBD2	TRBJ2-5	TGCGCCAGCAGGTACGGGCGGGGGGCCCAACAAGAGACCCAGTACTTC	CASRYGRGAQQETQYF
NA	TRBV9	TRBD1	TRBJ2-5	TGTGCCAGCAGCGTAGATGGGACAGGGGAAGAGACCCAGTACTTC	CASSVDGTGEETQYF
NA	TRBV7-9	TRBD2	TRBJ2-1	TGTGCCAGCAGCTTATTCGGGTCGGGACTAGCGGGTAATGAGCAGTTCTTC	CASSLFGSGLAGNEQFF
NA	TRBV9	NA	TRBJ1-2	TGTGCCAGCAGCGTAGCAGCGGAAGGGAGCTCCTATGGCTACACCTTC	CASSVAAEGSSYGYTF
NA	TRBV5-1	NA	TRBJ1-1	TGCGCCAGCACCGGGGGACAGAACACTGAAGCTTTCTTT	CASTGGQNTEAFF
few	TRBV7-9	NA	TRBJ1-5	TGTGCCAGCACCCCAGGGGATCAGCCCCAGCATTTT	CASTPGDQPQHF
NA	TRBV5-4	TRBD2	TRBJ2-5	TGTGCCAGCAGCGCTGGACTAGCTGGAGAGACCCAGTACTTC	CASSAGLAGETQYF
NA	TRBV28	NA	TRBJ1-2	TGTGCCAGCAGCGCATGGAATCGAGGCTACACCTTC	CASSAWNRGYTF
NA	TRBV5-6	TRBD2	TRBJ2-7	TGTGCCAGCAGCTCCACCCTCGGGGTAGCGGGAGTGAGAGAGCAGTACTTC	CASSSTLGVAGVREQYF
NA	TRBV6-5	TRBD1	TRBJ2-3	TGTGCCAGCAGTTACGGGACAGGGGGGGATACGCAGTATTTT	CASSYGTGGDTQYF
NA	TRBV30	NA	TRBJ2-2	TGTGCCTTCCTACCGAACACCGGGGAGCTGTTTTTT	CAFLPNTGELFF